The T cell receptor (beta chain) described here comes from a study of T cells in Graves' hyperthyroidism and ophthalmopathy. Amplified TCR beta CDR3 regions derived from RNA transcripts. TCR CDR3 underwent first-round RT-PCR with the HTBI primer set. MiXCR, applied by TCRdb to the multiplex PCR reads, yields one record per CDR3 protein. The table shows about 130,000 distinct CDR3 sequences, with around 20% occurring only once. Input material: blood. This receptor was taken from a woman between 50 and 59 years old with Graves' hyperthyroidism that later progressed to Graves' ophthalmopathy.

The CDR3 DNA follows: TGTGCCAGCAGCTCCATACTAGCGGGAGATAATGAGCAGTTCTTC. This gives the protein CASSSILAGDNEQFF. The chain employs TRBV7-2 and TRBJ2-1; TRBD2 agrees at 11 bases. With V trimmed by 4 bases and J by 7 bases, 6 bases remained unmatched. The germline CDR1 and CDR2 sequences are SGHTA and FQGNSA. This CDR3 contains 15 residues.